This entry lists 23 T cell receptor beta chains sequenced from one sample in a study of CD8+ T cells in alopecia areata. The authors extracted RNA and reverse transcribed it into cDNA as the sequencing template. Method: immunoSEQ multiplex PCR; TCRdb's copy keeps in-frame clones and lacks some. Counted here are roughly 220,000 clones, under 40% occurring once; the ten biggest clones make up around 0.48%. Treatment meaning: oral pan-JAK inhibitor, 5-10 mg twice daily. Sequencing was performed on CD4+ T cells sorted from blood, taken between weeks 30 and 35, from a patient treated with tofacitinib. These receptors were obtained from a human donor with alopecia areata.

The chain has TRBV29-1 and TRBJ2-6; D gene unclear. Deletions cut 6 bases from V and 0 bases from J, with 18 bases between. Germline values: CDR1 SQVTM, CDR2 ANQGSEA. This CDR3 region has 17 residues. The CDR3 protein is CSVAPGTELSGANVLTF. The CDR3 DNA sequence: TGCAGCGTCGCACCAGGAACAGAGCTCTCTGGGGCCAACGTCCTGACTTTC.

V and J are TRBV9 and TRBJ2-2, with a possible D match to TRBD1 (6 bases). V lost 3 bases and J lost 4, with 13 bases in between. CDR3 length equals 15 residues. Germline assignment: CDR1 SGDLS and CDR2 YYNGEE. The CDR3 DNA is TGTGCCAGCAGCGCCAGGACAGCCTTCACCGGGGAGCTGTTTTTT. This encodes CASSARTAFTGELFF.

The CDR3 loop is CASSSGQGSTNTEAFF. DNA for the CDR3: TGTGCCAGCAGCTCGGGACAGGGGTCGACGAACACTGAAGCTTTCTTT. The chain recombines TRBV6-6 with TRBJ1-1, with TRBD1 matching over 10 bases. Unmatched junction bases numbered 8, after V lost 6 bases and J lost 1 base. The CDR3 is 16 amino acids. CDR1 is MNHNY and CDR2 is SVGAGI in the germline V gene (reference sequence).

The genes are TRBV29-1 and TRBJ1-2, with D unresolved. CDR3 length: 13 residues. The V end was cut by 7 bases, the J end by 3 bases, with 15 bases between. The germline gives CDR1 SQVTM, CDR2 ANQGSEA. DNA for the CDR3: TGCAGCGCATGGGCCTCGGTGGACTATGGCTACACCTTC. Protein product: CSAWASVDYGYTF.

This clone was recorded a few times. V gene TRBV19 combines with J gene TRBJ1-1; D unresolved. Germline CDR1 LNHDA, CDR2 SQIVND (reference sequence). Trimming cost V 3 bases and J 1 base, with 3 bases left between them. The CDR3 length is 12 residues. The CDR3 region is CASSMANTEAFF. CDR3 nucleotides: TGTGCCAGTAGTATGGCGAACACTGAAGCTTTCTTT.

This clone was counted ten times or more. The gene calls are TRBV7-9 and TRBJ2-2; TRBD1 matches 7 bases. This CDR3 is 15 amino acids long. Germline-derived CDR1 and CDR2 are SEHNR and FQNEAQ (reference sequence). Trimming at V came to 4 bases and at J to 1 base, leaving 3 bases not matched to a gene. The DNA of the CDR3 is TGTGCCAGCAGCTCGCGACAGGGGAACACCGGGGAGCTGTTTTTT. Translating it yields CASSSRQGNTGELFF.

The V call is TRBV7-8, the J call TRBJ2-7, with TRBD2 identical over 11 bases. V gave up 5 bases and J gave up 0 bases; unmatched junction bases: 12. Germline CDR1 is SGHVS and CDR2 is FQNEAQ. The CDR3 runs 18 residues. CDR3 in DNA: TGTGCCAGCAGCGGAAACCTCGGGACTAGCGGCCGCTCCTACGAGCAGTACTTC. Translating it yields CASSGNLGTSGRSYEQYF.

This sequence joins TRBV7-9 and TRBJ1-2; D remains unclear. The V and J ends lost 0 bases and 1 base respectively, with 3 bases between them. The CDR3 sequence is 13 residues long. Germline loops: CDR1 SEHNR, CDR2 FQNEAQ (reference sequence). CDR3 sequence (DNA): TGTGCCAGCAGCTTAGCCAGTAACTATGGCTACACCTTC. This codes for CASSLASNYGYTF.

The CDR3 nucleotides read TGTGCCAGCAGTAAAGAAGAGACCCAGTACTTC. This codes for CASSKEETQYF. This chain links TRBV5-5 with TRBJ2-5; D is unresolved. The V end was cut by 5 bases, the J end by 3 bases, with 5 bases between. Germline V lookup: CDR1 SGHKS, CDR2 YYEKEE (reference sequence). The CDR3 length is 11 residues.

The chain links TRBV18 to TRBJ1-2, with D unclear. CDR1 and CDR2 (germline): KGHSH, LQKENI. V lost 2 bases to trimming and J lost 0 bases, with 10 bases between them. The CDR3 runs 15 residues. The CDR3 nucleotides are TGTGCCAGCTCACCAATGGCGGAATCTAACTATGGCTACACCTTC. It encodes CASSPMAESNYGYTF.

The CDR3 loop reads CASSLILSYEQYF. The CDR3 coding sequence is TGCGCCAGCAGCTTGATTCTTAGTTACGAGCAGTACTTC. The V and J genes are TRBV5-1 and TRBJ2-7; the D is unclear. In germline, CDR1 is SGHRS, CDR2 YFSETQ. V dropped 1 base and J dropped 4 bases, with 9 bases sitting between them. The CDR3 extends over 13 amino acids.

Comments on this clone: Other DNA sequences of this sample code for an identical CDR3. The chain is built from TRBV9 and TRBJ2-1; TRBD2 matches 11 bases. The V gene's germline CDR1 is SGDLS and CDR2 YYNGEE. J was trimmed by 7 bases and V by 2 bases; bases with no gene match: 2. The CDR3 contains 14 residues. In DNA form, the CDR3 reads TGTGCCAGCAGCGTCACTAGCGGGAGTAATGAGCAGTTCTTC. As protein: CASSVTSGSNEQFF. The full variable domain, rest sourced from reference TRBV9 and TRBJ2-1, is DSGVTQTPKHLITATGQRVTLRCSPRSGDLSVYWYQQSLDQGLQFLIQYYNGEERAKGNILERFSAQQFPDLHSELNLSSLELGDSALYFCASSVTSGSNEQFFGPGTRLTVL.

CDR3 sequence reads: CASSSSLSGSSYEQYF. In DNA form, the CDR3 reads TGTGCCAGCAGTTCTAGTTTGAGTGGAAGCTCCTACGAGCAGTACTTC. This chain links TRBV6-5 with TRBJ2-7; D is ambiguous. The germline CDR1 and CDR2 sequences are MNHEY and SVGAGI. The CDR3 covers 16 residues. Trimming took off 4 bases at V and 0 bases at J, with 16 bases between the two ends.

V is TRBV2 and J is TRBJ2-7; D is unresolved. Germline V CDR1 and CDR2: SNHLY, FYNNEI. V was trimmed by 5 bases and J by 2 bases, leaving 7 bases between them. The CDR3 contains 12 residues. The CDR3 nucleotides read TGTGCCAGCAGTAGAAGTCCCTACGAGCAGTACTTC. It specifies CASSRSPYEQYF.

The chain is built from TRBV5-4 and TRBJ2-4, with 13 positions matching TRBD2. The CDR3 is 18 amino acids. Germline trimming cut 0 bases from V and 1 base from J; bases unmatched to any gene: 4. Looked up from germline, CDR1 is SGHNT and CDR2 is YYREEE (reference sequence). The CDR3: CASSLGLAGGRAKNIQYF. CDR3 nucleotides: TGTGCCAGCAGCTTGGGACTAGCGGGAGGAAGGGCCAAAAACATTCAGTACTTC.

This clone was detected only a few times. The CDR3 region has the DNA TGTGCCATCAGGAGGTCCGGGACGAACTATGGCTACACCTTC. This gives the protein CAIRRSGTNYGYTF. The chain couples TRBV10-3 to TRBJ1-2, with D possibly matching TRBD1 (5 bases). V dropped 6 bases and J dropped 2 bases, with 13 bases sitting between them. This CDR3 spans 14 amino acids. CDR1 is ENHRY and CDR2 is SYGVKD in the germline V gene.

This clone was detected only a few times. Germline is not matched at one junction end, which may reflect a read error. The rearrangement uses TRBV2 and TRBJ1-5, with 7 bases identical to TRBD1. From germline, CDR1 is SNHLY and CDR2 FYNNEI. The CDR3 length is 12 residues. The CDR3 region has the DNA TGTGCCAGCAGTGCGGAACGGACAGGACCGTATTTT. Its protein product is CASSAERTGPYF. The whole variable domain, filled in from reference TRBV2 and TRBJ1-5, reads EPEVTQTPSHQVTQMGQEVILRCVPISNHLYFYWYRQILGQKVEFLVSFYNNEISEKSEIFDDQFSVERPDGSNFTLKIRSTKLEDSAMYFCASSAERTGPYFGDGTRLSIL.

This clone occurred a few times. V and J are TRBV14 and TRBJ2-7; D is ambiguous. The length of the CDR3 is 12 residues. Looked up from germline, CDR1 is SGHDN and CDR2 is FVKESK. V lost 5 bases to trimming and J lost 3 bases, with 8 bases between them. For the CDR3, the DNA is TGTGCCAGCAGCGCTTACATCTACGAGCAGTACTTC. As protein: CASSAYIYEQYF.

This clone came up once. The J gene is TRBJ1-2, the V gene TRBV25-1; the D gene is possibly TRBD1 (5 bases). V lost 6 bases and J lost 5, with 19 bases in between. Germline CDR1 and CDR2: MGHDK and SYGVNS. CDR3 size: 15 residues. The chain's CDR3 is CASSPSGGTPYGYTF. The CDR3, as DNA: TGTGCCAGCAGCCCAAGTGGAGGGACGCCATATGGCTACACCTTC.

V and J are TRBV14 and TRBJ2-2; D unclear. Germline CDR1 SGHDN, CDR2 FVKESK. Trimming shortened V by 3 bases and J by 5 bases, and 19 bases separated the two germline ends. This CDR3 is built from 17 residues. The CDR3 reads CASSQDQLGRRTGELFF. In DNA, the CDR3 is TGTGCCAGCAGCCAGGACCAATTGGGCAGAAGAACCGGGGAGCTGTTTTTT.

The chain employs TRBV30 and TRBJ2-2; D might be TRBD1 (5 bases). The CDR3 has 13 amino acids. CDR1 is GTSNPN, CDR2 SVGIG, per germline (reference sequence). Trimming removed 0 bases from V and 4 bases from J, with 6 bases in between. The CDR3 here is CAWSVDSTGELFF. Here the CDR3 DNA reads TGTGCCTGGAGTGTTGACAGCACCGGGGAGCTGTTTTTT.

V is TRBV6-5 and J is TRBJ1-5; maybe TRBD1 (5 bases). Germline CDR1 MNHEY, CDR2 SVGAGI. The CDR3 consists of 16 residues. V dropped 2 bases and J dropped 0 bases, with 11 bases sitting between them. The CDR3 DNA reads as TGTGCCAGCAGTTACGGGGGTCCTTATAGCAATCAGCCCCAGCATTTT. It is translated as CASSYGGPYSNQPQHF.

The chain uses TRBV25-1 and TRBJ2-3, with 13 bases that match TRBD2. V shed 5 bases and J 6 bases; nucleotides not matched to a gene: 11. The CDR3 spans 17 residues. Germline-derived CDR1 and CDR2 are MGHDK and SYGVNS. The CDR3 region is CASSPGPLAGGRDTQYF. In DNA form, the CDR3 reads TGTGCCAGCAGTCCAGGGCCACTAGCGGGAGGGCGGGATACGCAGTATTTT.